This record covers a single TCR beta chain. Its antigen is as yet unknown. The data belong to a study of shared clonotypes between healthy human individuals. Per the original methods: From ImmunoSEQ came sequences covering only the junction and carrying no quality scores, so filtering differed. The table came from immunoSEQ multiplex PCR; TCRdb's copy has only in-frame clones and leaves some out. That table furnishes V, J and clone size, whereas the DNA furnished D and trimming. This table has about 480,000 clones, less than 85% appearing once. There are 14 residues in the CDR3. The V and J ends lost 1 base and 4 bases respectively, with 10 bases between them. The germline gives CDR1 LGHNA, CDR2 YNFKEQ. General study results and limits: Clonotype sharing levels among donors were expected to vary with sequencing depth.

The sequence was obtained from a woman aged 40-49 years in good health. Some clones in this sample may be carry-over from other donors' samples. Material: PBMCs. The chain carries TRBV4-2 and TRBJ1-2, with unresolved D. In DNA form, the CDR3 reads TGTGCCAGCAGCCAAGGGAATTCCGGCTATGGCTACACCTTC. It translates to CASSQGNSGYGYTF.